Listed here are 18 T cell receptor beta chains from one sample, sequenced in a study of identical twins. In TCRdb, the 5' RACE reads were re-called with MiXCR into one record per CDR3 protein. The sample has some 790,000 distinct CDR3 sequences, over 15% seen once; the top ten hold roughly 13%. This same sample was also taken into another study, of T cells expressing NK-cell markers.

Sequenced material: PBMCs. Source of these receptors: a young woman in good health.

The chain combines TRBV6-2 or TRBV6-3 with TRBJ2-3; D is undetermined. This CDR3 contains 12 residues. V gave up 6 bases and J gave up 6 bases, with 10 bases separating them. CDR1 is MNHEY, CDR2 SVGEGT, per germline. The CDR3 here is CASRRLTDTQYF. The CDR3 DNA reads TGTGCCAGCAGACGCCTCACCGATACGCAGTATTTT.

The CDR3 DNA reads TGTGCCAGCAGCCTTTTCCGACAGGGGAACACTGAAGCTTTCTTT. Amino acids: CASSLFRQGNTEAFF. This sequence joins TRBV11-2 and TRBJ1-1, with 7 bases fitting TRBD1. This CDR3 is 15 amino acids long. The germline CDR1 and CDR2 sequences are SGHAT and FQNNGV. J gave up 1 base and V 5 bases, and 7 bases lay outside the gene matches.

The CDR3 reads CSASGLSSQETQYF. CDR3 DNA: TGCAGTGCTAGCGGTCTGTCAAGCCAAGAGACCCAGTACTTC. The chain has TRBV20-1 and TRBJ2-5, with D uncertain. The CDR3 has 14 amino acids. CDR1 is DFQATT and CDR2 is SNEGSKA in the germline V gene (reference sequence). Trimming cost V 3 bases and J 1 base, with 12 bases left between them.

The V gene is TRBV2, the J gene TRBJ2-1, with 9 bases identical to TRBD2. Germline V gives CDR1 SNHLY, CDR2 FYNNEI. Trimming took 7 bases from V and 8 from J; bases not matched to a gene: 6. The CDR3 spans 13 residues. The CDR3 sequence is CASKGGGVDEQFF. Written as DNA, the CDR3 is TGTGCCAGCAAGGGCGGGGGGGTAGATGAGCAGTTCTTC.

The chain uses TRBV20-1 and TRBJ2-1, with D tentatively TRBD1 (6 bases). The V gene lost 3 bases and the J gene lost 4 bases, with 13 bases spanning the gap. CDR3 length: 14 residues. Germline V gene lookup returns CDR1 DFQATT and CDR2 SNEGSKA (reference sequence). CDR3 sequence reads: CSASYQRGYNEQFF. CDR3 nucleotide sequence: TGCAGTGCTAGCTATCAGAGGGGGTACAATGAGCAGTTCTTC.

This chain uses TRBV12-3 or TRBV12-4 with TRBJ2-1, with TRBD2 matching 9 bases. The CDR3 runs 18 residues. With V trimmed by 3 bases and J by 4 bases, 13 bases remained unmatched. The CDR3 protein is CASSLRVSGGRGYNEQFF. The CDR3 nucleotides are TGTGCCAGCAGTTTGAGGGTCAGCGGGGGGCGGGGGTACAATGAGCAGTTCTTC.

This clonotype has more than one count but fewer than ten. V gene TRBV9 combines with J gene TRBJ2-2, with a possible D match to TRBD1 (5 bases). This CDR3 is built from 16 residues. From germline, CDR1 is SGDLS and CDR2 YYNGEE. V lost 0 bases, J lost 5 bases, and 14 bases lay in between. CDR3 DNA: TGTGCCAGCAGCGTAGGGGGCGAGTTTCGGACCGGGGAGCTGTTTTTT. Encoded protein: CASSVGGEFRTGELFF.

This chain connects TRBV10-3 to TRBJ1-6; D is unresolved. The germline V gene has CDR1 ENHRY and CDR2 SYGVKD. Trimming cost V 7 bases and J 8 bases, with 12 bases left between them. CDR3 length equals 13 residues. Written as DNA, the CDR3 is TGTGCCATCAATCCCGGGGAGCATTCACCCCTCCACTTT. This gives the protein CAINPGEHSPLHF.

The chain recombines TRBV20-1 with TRBJ2-7, with 7 bases fitting TRBD1. V trimming: 4 bases; J trimming: 5 bases; junction bases outside the gene matches: 5. CDR1 is DFQATT and CDR2 is SNEGSKA in the germline V gene (reference sequence). The CDR3 covers 12 residues. The CDR3 loop reads CSAIRGGHEQYF. CDR3 DNA sequence: TGCAGTGCTATAAGAGGGGGCCACGAGCAGTACTTC.

V gene TRBV30 combines with J gene TRBJ2-1; D remains unclear. V was trimmed by 1 base and J by 2 bases, leaving 9 bases between them. The germline V gene has CDR1 GTSNPN and CDR2 SVGIG (reference sequence). This CDR3 is 14 amino acids long. As DNA, the CDR3 is TGTGCCTGGAGTGGGCCCGGACCCTACAATGAGCAGTTCTTC. Protein sequence: CAWSGPGPYNEQFF. The full variable domain, completed using reference TRBV30 and TRBJ2-1, is SQTIHQWPATLVQPVGSPLSLECTVEGTSNPNLYWYRQAAGRGLQLLFYSVGIGQISSEVPQNLSASRPQDRQFILSSKKLLLSDSGFYLCAWSGPGPYNEQFFGPGTRLTVL.

This clonotype was counted only a few times. V gene TRBV20-1 combines with J gene TRBJ2-7; D gene unclear. Germline assignment: CDR1 DFQATT and CDR2 SNEGSKA (reference sequence). This CDR3 region has 12 residues. The CDR3 sequence is CSVRRSHYEQYF. CDR3 nucleotides: TGCAGCGTAAGGAGATCACACTACGAGCAGTACTTC.

The chain is built from TRBV20-1 and TRBJ2-2, with 9 positions matching TRBD2. V shed 5 bases, J shed 5 bases, and the junction held 12 bases outside the gene matches. Germline loops: CDR1 DFQATT, CDR2 SNEGSKA (reference sequence). CDR3 length: 16 amino acids. The CDR3 sequence: CSASRWRGGETGELFF. In nucleotides, the CDR3 is TGCAGTGCTTCTAGGTGGCGCGGGGGGGAGACCGGGGAGCTGTTTTTT.

This clonotype came up many times. This chain's CDR3 is CSAPRNTEAFF. CDR3 coding DNA: TGCAGTGCCCCAAGGAACACTGAAGCTTTCTTT. This chain links TRBV20-1 with TRBJ1-1; D unresolved. V lost 6 bases and J lost 1, with 6 bases in between. CDR3 length: 11 amino acids. Germline V gives CDR1 DFQATT, CDR2 SNEGSKA (reference sequence).

The sample holds a few counts of this clonotype. The rearrangement joins TRBV20-1 to TRBJ2-1; 8 bases align to TRBD2. This CDR3 spans 14 amino acids. After removal of 2 bases from V and 5 bases from J, the junction contained 5 bases not matched to a gene. Germline lookup yields CDR1 DFQATT and CDR2 SNEGSKA (reference sequence). In DNA form, the CDR3 reads TGCAGTGCTAGAACGGGAGGGTCCGACAATGAGCAGTTCTTC. It is translated as CSARTGGSDNEQFF.

This clonotype was seen more than once but under ten times. V and J are TRBV6-5 and TRBJ2-7; the D is unclear. V was cut by 6 bases and J by 2 bases, with 8 bases left in between. The CDR3 is made up of 12 amino acids. Germline V lookup: CDR1 MNHEY, CDR2 SVGAGI. CDR3 sequence: CASRGSPYEQYF. For the CDR3, the DNA is TGTGCCAGCAGGGGTAGTCCCTACGAGCAGTACTTC.

With regard to this clonotype: The junction shows a germline mismatch at one end, possibly a read error. The chain couples TRBV5-1 to TRBJ2-7, with 8 bases aligning to TRBD1. The germline V gene encodes CDR1 SGHRS and CDR2 YFSETQ. This CDR3 spans 11 amino acids. The CDR3 reads CASSPGQGLSF. CDR3 DNA sequence: TGCGCCAGCAGCCCCGGACAGGGTTTGTCCTTC.

This clonotype has more than one count but fewer than ten. This chain uses TRBV11-2 with TRBJ2-5, with D maybe TRBD2 (6 bases). This CDR3 is 16 amino acids long. Germline CDR1 is SGHAT and CDR2 is FQNNGV. Trimming removed 4 bases at V and 5 bases at J, with 20 bases between. CDR3 protein: CASSSHSGPPRETQYF. The DNA of the CDR3 is TGTGCCAGCAGCTCGCATAGCGGCCCTCCGAGGGAGACCCAGTACTTC.

V is TRBV27 and J is TRBJ2-1; no definite D call. The V gene lost 3 bases and the J gene lost 4 bases, with 13 bases spanning the gap. The CDR3 has 15 amino acids. The germline gives CDR1 MNHEY, CDR2 SMNVEV (reference sequence). CDR3 in amino acids: CASSFSSPGYNEQFF. The CDR3 coding sequence is TGTGCCAGCAGTTTCTCCAGCCCCGGGTACAATGAGCAGTTCTTC.